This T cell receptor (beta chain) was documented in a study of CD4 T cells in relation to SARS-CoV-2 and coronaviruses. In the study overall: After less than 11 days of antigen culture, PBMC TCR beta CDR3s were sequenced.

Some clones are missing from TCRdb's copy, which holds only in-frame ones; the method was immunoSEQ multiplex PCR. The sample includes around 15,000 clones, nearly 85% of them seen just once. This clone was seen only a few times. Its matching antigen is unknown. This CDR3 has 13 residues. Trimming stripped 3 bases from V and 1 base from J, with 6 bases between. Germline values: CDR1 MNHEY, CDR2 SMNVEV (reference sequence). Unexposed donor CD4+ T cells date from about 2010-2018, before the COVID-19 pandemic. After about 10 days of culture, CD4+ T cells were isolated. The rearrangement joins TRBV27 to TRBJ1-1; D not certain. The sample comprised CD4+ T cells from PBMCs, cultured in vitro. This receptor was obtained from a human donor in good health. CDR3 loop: CASSFEGNTEAFF. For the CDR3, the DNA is TGTGCCAGCAGTTTTGAGGGGAACACTGAAGCTTTCTTT.